This T cell receptor beta chain was captured by sequencing in a study of blood T cell repertoires in COVID-19. Looking at the study overall: Some COVID-19 samples were acute and others convalescent; all came from the United States, Italy and Spain. In each case, the material was cDNA or gDNA derived from T cells, B-cell-depleted T cells, or PBMCs.

Original processing notes: How many nucleated cells were present was estimated from reference gene primer amplification. The repertoire was sequenced with immunoSEQ multiplex PCR; TCRdb's copy has only in-frame clones and lacks some. That table gives V, J and clone size, and the DNA gave D and trimming. The sample has approximately 200,000 clones, 80% to 90% seen once; the top ten hold 2.2%. V dropped 4 bases and J dropped 4; count of bases not matched to a gene: 3. Germline V CDR1 and CDR2: KGHSH, LQKENI. The CDR3 length is 14 residues. The TCR sequence derives from a woman aged 45-65 years with acute or convalescent COVID-19. The specimen sequenced was peripheral blood. The chain combines TRBV18 with TRBJ2-5; 10 bases align to TRBD1. CDR3 in DNA: TGTGCCAGCTCACGGGACAGGGGAGGAGAGACCCAGTACTTC. Translating gives CASSRDRGGETQYF.